The 29 T cell receptor beta chains below come from one sample, sequenced in a study of T cell responses to AZD1222 COVID-19 vaccine. Sequencing used immunoSEQ multiplex PCR; TCRdb keeps in-frame clones, though not all of them. The table lists more than 95,000 clones, 90% of them singletons. The specimen was peripheral blood, collected on day 0 of AZD1222 vaccination. The source of these receptors is an adult in good health.

The genes are TRBV9 and TRBJ1-6; D is unresolved. Trimming shortened V by 0 bases and J by 6 bases, and 7 bases separated the two germline ends. From germline, CDR1 is SGDLS and CDR2 YYNGEE. This CDR3 region has 14 residues. CDR3 sequence reads: CASSVALFNSPLHF. The CDR3, as DNA: TGTGCCAGCAGCGTAGCCCTATTTAATTCACCCCTCCACTTT.

This clone has only one observation. The chain combines TRBV11-2 with TRBJ2-2; 8 bases are a match to TRBD2. This CDR3 has 15 residues. Germline lookup yields CDR1 SGHAT and CDR2 FQNNGV. The V gene end was trimmed by 3 bases and the J gene end by 0 bases; junction bases not matched to a gene: 0. The CDR3 region is CASSFGGANTGELFF. CDR3 nucleotide sequence: TGTGCCAGCAGCTTCGGGGGGGCGAACACCGGGGAGCTGTTTTTT.

The V and J genes are TRBV20-1 and TRBJ1-1; D not resolved. The V gene's germline CDR1 is DFQATT and CDR2 SNEGSKA (reference sequence). The CDR3 consists of 9 residues. The V end was cut by 8 bases, the J end by 11 bases, with 12 bases between. The CDR3 DNA sequence: TGCAGTCCCCGGCCGGGGGCTTTCTTT. Its translation: CSPRPGAFF.

The chain employs TRBV2 and TRBJ2-5; D is undetermined. Trimming shortened V by 8 bases and J by 3 bases, and 4 bases separated the two germline ends. The CDR3 runs to 10 residues. Germline-derived CDR1 and CDR2 are SNHLY and FYNNEI. For the CDR3, the DNA is TGTGCCAGCTCGAAAGAGACCCAGTACTTC. Translation: CASSKETQYF.

The chain joins TRBV5-6 to TRBJ2-3; D possibly corresponds to TRBD1 (6 bases). This CDR3 region has 17 residues. Trimming stripped 4 bases from V and 2 bases from J, with 20 bases between. CDR1 SGHDT and CDR2 YYEEEE come from the germline V gene. CDR3 DNA: TGTGCCAGCAGCGCCCTTTCACGTAGGGGGAACACAGATACGCAGTATTTT. It yields the protein CASSALSRRGNTDTQYF.

The chain recombines TRBV6-5 with TRBJ1-2; D is unresolved. The V end lost 2 bases, the J end lost 0 bases, and 10 bases lay between the germline ends. The CDR3 is made up of 15 amino acids. Germline loops: CDR1 MNHEY, CDR2 SVGAGI. The CDR3 protein is CASSYSFGANYGYTF. The CDR3 DNA is TGTGCCAGCAGTTACAGTTTTGGAGCTAACTATGGCTACACCTTC.

The chain uses TRBV30 and TRBJ2-2; D unclear. Trimming shortened V by 0 bases and J by 6 bases, and 8 bases separated the two germline ends. The germline gives CDR1 GTSNPN, CDR2 SVGIG (reference sequence). The CDR3 totals 13 residues. The CDR3 DNA reads TGTGCCTGGAGTGTGGTAGGCGCCGGGGAGCTGTTTTTT. Translation: CAWSVVGAGELFF.

The V call is TRBV6-2 or TRBV6-3, the J call TRBJ2-5, with a possible D match to TRBD2 (6 bases). Trimming left V 2 bases short and J 2 bases short, with 24 bases between. The CDR3 sequence is 19 residues long. Germline V gene sequence: CDR1 MNHEY, CDR2 SVGEGT. The CDR3, as DNA: TGTGCCAGCAGTTACGCGGCGGGACGGATATACAGTTCACAAGAGACCCAGTACTTC. It translates to CASSYAAGRIYSSQETQYF.

This chain links TRBV5-6 with TRBJ2-5, with D tentatively TRBD2 (5 bases). V lost 4 bases and J lost 2, with 9 bases in between. This CDR3 is 13 amino acids long. From germline, CDR1 is SGHDT and CDR2 YYEEEE. The CDR3 sequence is CASSPGNQETQYF. The CDR3 DNA reads TGTGCCAGCAGCCCGGGGAATCAAGAGACCCAGTACTTC.

The chain carries TRBV29-1 and TRBJ2-1; possibly TRBD2 for D (5 bases). The CDR3 spans 11 residues. The V end lost 6 bases, the J end lost 10 bases, and 13 bases lay between the germline ends. CDR1 SQVTM and CDR2 ANQGSEA come from the germline V gene. CDR3 in DNA: TGCAGCGTGGCCGGGTGGGAGGAGCAGTTCTTC. This gives the protein CSVAGWEEQFF.

This chain links TRBV10-3 with TRBJ1-4; D call uncertain. Germline-derived CDR1 and CDR2 are ENHRY and SYGVKD. The CDR3 consists of 13 residues. V lost 11 bases and J lost 4, with 14 bases in between. CDR3 sequence reads: CAATPDLNEKLFF. CDR3 nucleotide sequence: TGTGCCGCGACCCCGGACCTTAATGAAAAACTGTTTTTT.

This clone rates as medium-sized. This sequence joins TRBV5-5 and TRBJ2-7, with 10 nucleotides matching TRBD2. Trimming took 4 bases from V and 0 from J; bases not matched to a gene: 7. CDR3 length: 16 residues. Germline CDR1 reads SGHKS; CDR2 reads YYEKEE (reference sequence). The CDR3 loop is CASSDRTSGTSYEQYF. For the CDR3, the DNA is TGTGCCAGCAGCGATCGGACTAGCGGCACCTCCTACGAGCAGTACTTC.

The chain uses TRBV6-5 and TRBJ2-7, with D perhaps TRBD2 (5 bases). This CDR3 spans 14 amino acids. Trimming took off 5 bases at V and 2 bases at J, with 13 bases between the two ends. CDR1 MNHEY and CDR2 SVGAGI come from the germline V gene. CDR3 in amino acids: CASSPSWTAYEQYF. Here the CDR3 DNA reads TGTGCCAGCAGTCCTAGCTGGACTGCCTACGAGCAGTACTTC.

This clone was detected only once. The chain uses TRBV28 and TRBJ2-3, with D perhaps given as TRBD1 or TRBD2 (5 bases each). The CDR3 length is 14 residues. Trimming stripped 4 bases from V and 5 bases from J, with 13 bases between. The germline V gene encodes CDR1 MDHEN and CDR2 SYDVKM. CDR3 sequence reads: CASSSGPRRDTQYF. CDR3 DNA sequence: TGTGCCAGCAGTTCGGGACCTAGGAGAGATACGCAGTATTTT.

CDR3 amino acids: CASSIDSGASGANVLTF. The CDR3 DNA follows: TGTGCCAGTAGTATAGATTCGGGGGCGAGTGGGGCCAACGTCCTGACTTTC. This chain uses TRBV19 with TRBJ2-6; D possibly matches TRBD1 or TRBD2 (6 bases each). Trimming stripped 0 bases from V and 3 bases from J, with 12 bases between. The V gene's germline CDR1 is LNHDA and CDR2 SQIVND (reference sequence). The CDR3 extends over 17 amino acids.

J is TRBJ2-2 and V is TRBV6-5; the D gene is possibly TRBD2 (6 bases). Germline values: CDR1 MNHEY, CDR2 SVGAGI. This CDR3 spans 15 amino acids. The V and J ends lost 2 bases and 6 bases respectively, with 13 bases between them. As DNA, the CDR3 is TGTGCCAGCAGTTACCGTACGGGAGTAGCCGGGGAGCTGTTTTTT. Translated: CASSYRTGVAGELFF.

The V gene is TRBV10-3, the J gene TRBJ2-1; D possibly matches TRBD1 or TRBD2 (5 bases each). CDR3 size: 14 residues. Looked up from germline, CDR1 is ENHRY and CDR2 is SYGVKD. V was trimmed by 5 bases and J by 5 bases, leaving 13 bases between them. CDR3 coding DNA: TGTGCCATCAGTCCCCCCCCGGGACACAATGAGCAGTTCTTC. Translation: CAISPPPGHNEQFF.

The rearrangement uses TRBV7-2 and TRBJ2-5; no clear D. Germline CDR1 and CDR2: SGHTA and FQGNSA. The CDR3 covers 14 residues. V shed 2 bases and J shed 2 bases, with 9 bases lying between them. The CDR3 protein is CASSLSRLQETQYF. CDR3 nucleotide sequence: TGTGCCAGCAGCTTATCGCGGTTACAAGAGACCCAGTACTTC.

The genes are TRBV27 and TRBJ1-2, with 7 bases fitting TRBD1. V shed 0 bases, J shed 2 bases, and the junction held 6 bases outside the gene matches. This CDR3 is 16 amino acids long. Germline-derived CDR1 and CDR2 are MNHEY and SMNVEV (reference sequence). CDR3 protein: CASSLSGQGGNYGYTF. The CDR3 DNA is TGTGCCAGCAGTTTATCGGGTCAGGGGGGAAACTATGGCTACACCTTC.

The chain combines TRBV6-6 with TRBJ2-3; 12 bases match TRBD2. CDR3 size: 16 residues. The germline gives CDR1 MNHNY, CDR2 SVGAGI (reference sequence). V dropped 5 bases and J dropped 6; count of bases not matched to a gene: 9. The CDR3 region is CASSQRLAGVPDTQYF. In nucleotides, the CDR3 is TGTGCCAGCAGTCAAAGACTAGCGGGAGTACCGGATACGCAGTATTTT.

The rearrangement uses TRBV27 and TRBJ2-7; 7 positions match TRBD1. Germline CDR1 is MNHEY and CDR2 is SMNVEV (reference sequence). The V and J ends lost 6 bases and 4 bases, in that order; junction bases with no gene match: 3. The CDR3 has 12 amino acids. CDR3 protein: CASSRDSYEQYF. The DNA for the CDR3 is TGTGCCAGCAGCCGGGACAGTTACGAGCAGTACTTC.

The rearrangement links TRBV7-9 to TRBJ2-7; D is possibly TRBD1 or TRBD2 (5 bases each). The V and J ends lost 5 bases and 3 bases respectively, with 11 bases between them. Germline V gene sequence: CDR1 SEHNR, CDR2 FQNEAQ (reference sequence). The CDR3 covers 13 residues. DNA of the CDR3: TGTGCCAGCAGCCACGGGGCCAGCTACGAGCAGTACTTC. Protein product: CASSHGASYEQYF. Full variable domain (missing parts from reference TRBV7-9 and TRBJ2-7): DTGVSQNPRHKITKRGQNVTFRCDPISEHNRLYWYRQTLGQGPEFLTYFQNEAQLEKSRLLSDRFSAERPKGSFSTLEIQRTEQGDSAMYLCASSHGASYEQYFGPGTRLTVT.

This clone was picked up one time. This chain links TRBV7-2 with TRBJ2-5; the D gene is possibly TRBD2 (7 bases). Trimming left V 5 bases short and J 5 bases short, with 21 bases between. Germline CDR1 reads SGHTA; CDR2 reads FQGNSA. This CDR3 contains 16 residues. The CDR3 nucleotides are TGTGCCAGCAGCCGGGGGGTCCAGGGGTCGGTCGAGACCCAGTACTTC. It encodes CASSRGVQGSVETQYF.

The rearrangement joins TRBV10-3 to TRBJ2-1; D is perhaps TRBD2 (5 bases). V lost 10 bases to trimming and J lost 5 bases, with 18 bases between them. Germline V lookup: CDR1 ENHRY, CDR2 SYGVKD. The CDR3 extends over 14 amino acids. CDR3 in amino acids: CATGSPTNHNEQFF. The CDR3, as DNA: TGTGCCACGGGGAGCCCCACCAATCACAATGAGCAGTTCTTC.

V usage is TRBV19 and J usage is TRBJ2-7, with 10 bases aligning to TRBD1. This CDR3 has 17 residues. The V gene's germline CDR1 is LNHDA and CDR2 SQIVND (reference sequence). The V gene end was trimmed by 5 bases and the J gene end by 4 bases; junction bases not matched to a gene: 14. Here the CDR3 DNA reads TGTGCCAGTAGTTCCCGGGACAGGGGCGCCGAAAGGTACGAGCAGTACTTC. It yields the protein CASSSRDRGAERYEQYF.

The chain is built from TRBV5-1 and TRBJ2-7; 7 bases are a match to TRBD2. Germline V gene lookup returns CDR1 SGHRS and CDR2 YFSETQ. This CDR3 comprises 14 residues. The junction had 2 bases not matched to a gene; V was cut back by 0 bases and J by 2 bases. The CDR3 DNA follows: TGCGCCAGCAGCTTGGTGCTAGCGGCCTACGAGCAGTACTTC. Translation: CASSLVLAAYEQYF. Supplemented by reference TRBV5-1 and TRBJ2-7, the full variable domain reads KAGVTQTPRYLIKTRGQQVTLSCSPISGHRSVSWYQQTPGQGLQFLFEYFSETQRNKGNFPGRFSGRQFSNSRSEMNVSTLELGDSALYLCASSLVLAAYEQYFGPGTRLTVT.

Concerning this clone itself: The sample has other DNA sequences that encode this CDR3 too. This chain connects TRBV29-1 to TRBJ2-2; 9 nucleotides align to TRBD1. The CDR3 is made up of 14 amino acids. The J segment lost 3 bases and the V segment lost 6 bases, leaving 5 bases of the junction unmatched. From germline, CDR1 is SQVTM and CDR2 ANQGSEA. CDR3 sequence reads: CSVAGTGYTGELFF. In DNA form, the CDR3 reads TGCAGCGTGGCCGGGACAGGGTACACCGGGGAGCTGTTTTTT.

The chain uses TRBV19 and TRBJ2-3, with 8 bases identical to TRBD2. Germline CDR1 reads LNHDA; CDR2 reads SQIVND (reference sequence). V lost 5 bases, J lost 4 bases, and 8 bases stayed unmatched. CDR3 length: 15 amino acids. The CDR3 protein is CASSATGGGSDTQYF. CDR3 DNA sequence: TGTGCCAGTAGTGCCACCGGGGGGGGGTCAGATACGCAGTATTTT.

The chain combines TRBV3-1 (or the pseudogene TRBV3-2) with TRBJ2-7; tentatively, D is TRBD1 or TRBD2 (5 bases each). The CDR3 sequence is 16 residues long. Germline CDR1 LGHDT, CDR2 YNNKEL (reference sequence). V gave up 2 bases and J gave up 5 bases, with 19 bases separating them. The CDR3: CASSQNLGTGRHEQYF. Written as DNA, the CDR3 is TGTGCCAGCAGCCAAAACCTCGGGACGGGACGGCACGAGCAGTACTTC.